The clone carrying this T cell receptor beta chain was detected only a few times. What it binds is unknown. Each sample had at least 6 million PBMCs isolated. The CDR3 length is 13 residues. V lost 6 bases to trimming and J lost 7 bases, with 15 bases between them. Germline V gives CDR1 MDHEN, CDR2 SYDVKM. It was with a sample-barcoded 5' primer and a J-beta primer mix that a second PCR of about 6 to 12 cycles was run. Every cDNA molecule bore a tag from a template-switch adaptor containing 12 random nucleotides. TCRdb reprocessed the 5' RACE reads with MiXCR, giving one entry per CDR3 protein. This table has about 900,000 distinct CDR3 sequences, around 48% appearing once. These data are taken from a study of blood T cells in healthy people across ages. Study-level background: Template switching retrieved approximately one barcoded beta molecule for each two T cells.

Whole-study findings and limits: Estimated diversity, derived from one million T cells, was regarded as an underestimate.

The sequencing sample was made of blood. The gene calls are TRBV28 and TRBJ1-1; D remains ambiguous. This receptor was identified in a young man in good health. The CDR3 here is CASSQAVVFEAFF. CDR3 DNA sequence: TGTGCCAGCAGCCAGGCGGTGGTCTTTGAAGCTTTCTTT.